This T cell receptor (beta chain) was documented in a study of T-cell reconstitution after alpha-beta-depleted transplantation in children. For TCRbeta, the library was prepared with unique molecular identifiers. TCRdb re-called the PCR reads with MiXCR, one entry per CDR3 protein. The table lists around 500,000 distinct CDR3 sequences, under 25% of them singletons, with over 12% in the top ten. Germline V CDR1 and CDR2: SGHTA, FQGNSA. The CDR3 contains 14 residues. V was trimmed by 3 bases and J by 4 bases, leaving 12 bases between them. Regarding the study as a whole: There were reportedly several hundred expanded graft clones from which alpha-beta T cells came about two months after transplant.

This clonotype was seen only a few times. Its antigen is currently unknown. The chain carries TRBV7-2 and TRBJ2-5, with a possible D match to TRBD1 (7 bases). The material was PBMCs, mostly from graft donor cells, obtained 360 days after TCRalphabeta/CD19-depleted stem cell transplant. The sequence came from a boy under two years old who had a stem cell transplant for acute myeloid leukemia, so the T cells may come from the graft donor. Written as DNA, the CDR3 is TGTGCCAGCAGCTTCCAGGGGGGAGGAGAGACCCAGTACTTC. It encodes CASSFQGGGETQYF.